Each of the 16 T cell receptor beta chains below was sequenced from the same sample in a study of blood T cell repertoires in COVID-19. Measured with immunoSEQ multiplex PCR; TCRdb has only the in-frame clones, and not every one. The repertoire holds 250,000 to 400,000 clones, with approximately 87% as singletons. Sequenced input: PBMCs or T cells enriched from blood (not recorded which). The receptors shown here come from a woman in her twenties or thirties who had recovered from COVID-19.

This clone was seen only once. V gene TRBV2 combines with J gene TRBJ1-2; maybe TRBD1 (6 bases). Per germline, CDR1 SNHLY and CDR2 FYNNEI. The CDR3 is 14 amino acids. V lost 4 bases to trimming and J lost 4 bases, with 13 bases between them. The CDR3, as DNA: TGTGCCAGCAGTGGCGGGGGCGAGGGCTATGGCTACACCTTC. This translates into CASSGGGEGYGYTF. Full variable domain (remainder filled in from reference TRBV2 and TRBJ1-2): EPEVTQTPSHQVTQMGQEVILRCVPISNHLYFYWYRQILGQKVEFLVSFYNNEISEKSEIFDDQFSVERPDGSNFTLKIRSTKLEDSAMYFCASSGGGEGYGYTFGSGTRLTVV.

The rearrangement links TRBV9 to TRBJ2-2; TRBD2 might be the D (5 bases). The length of the CDR3 is 14 residues. The germline gives CDR1 SGDLS, CDR2 YYNGEE. V was cut by 2 bases and J by 6 bases, with 11 bases left in between. The CDR3, as DNA: TGTGCCAGCAGCGTGGCCCCCGGGGCCGGGGAGCTGTTTTTT. Amino acids: CASSVAPGAGELFF.

In this sample, this clone turned up once. The chain uses TRBV11-2 and TRBJ2-6; the match to TRBD2 covers 14 bases. The CDR3 is 16 residues long. Germline trimming cut 8 bases from V and 2 bases from J; bases unmatched to any gene: 2. Germline CDR1 is SGHAT and CDR2 is FQNNGV. CDR3 sequence reads: CASGLAGGAGANVLTF. CDR3 in DNA: TGTGCCAGCGGACTAGCGGGGGGTGCTGGGGCCAACGTCCTGACTTTC.

J is TRBJ2-3 and V is TRBV5-1; D gene ambiguous. Germline V CDR1 and CDR2: SGHRS, YFSETQ. Trimming left V 0 bases short and J 4 bases short, with 3 bases between. The CDR3 covers 12 residues. The CDR3 DNA reads TGCGCCAGCAGCTTGGCGTCAGATACGCAGTATTTT. Protein product: CASSLASDTQYF.

V is TRBV10-3 and J is TRBJ1-6; tentatively, D is TRBD1 (6 bases). Germline-derived CDR1 and CDR2 are ENHRY and SYGVKD. The CDR3 sequence is 13 residues long. V gave up 3 bases and J gave up 8 bases, with 8 bases separating them. DNA for the CDR3: TGTGCCATCAGTGATTCAGGGGATTCACCCCTCCACTTT. Translating it yields CAISDSGDSPLHF.

The J gene is TRBJ2-1, the V gene TRBV30; TRBD2 might be the D (5 bases). From germline, CDR1 is GTSNPN and CDR2 SVGIG (reference sequence). Trimming left V 2 bases short and J 4 bases short, with 9 bases between. This CDR3 spans 13 amino acids. CDR3 in DNA: TGTGCCTGGAGTCTGGGGAGATACAATGAGCAGTTCTTC. It translates to CAWSLGRYNEQFF.

The chain uses TRBV5-4 and TRBJ1-1, with D perhaps matching TRBD1 (6 bases). Germline CDR1 SGHNT, CDR2 YYREEE (reference sequence). V shed 2 bases and J shed 5 bases, with 10 bases lying between them. The CDR3 totals 13 residues. This CDR3 reads CASSFIGTTEAFF. CDR3 nucleotide sequence: TGTGCCAGCAGCTTTATAGGGACAACTGAAGCTTTCTTT.

This clone was seen only once. In DNA, the CDR3 is TGTGCCAGCAGTGAAAGTCTCGGTTACGAGCAGTACTTC. This translates into CASSESLGYEQYF. The chain combines TRBV6-1 with TRBJ2-7; D gene unclear. The V and J ends lost 2 bases and 4 bases respectively, with 9 bases between them. This CDR3 has 13 amino acids. Germline V gene data show CDR1 as MNHNS and CDR2 as SASEGT.

This clone appeared a few times. The V call is TRBV11-1, the J call TRBJ2-1; a weak D match, TRBD2 (7 bases). This CDR3 contains 14 residues. Germline V lookup: CDR1 SGHAT, CDR2 FQDESV (reference sequence). Trimming pared 4 bases from V and 4 bases from J, leaving 11 bases between. Written as DNA, the CDR3 is TGTGCCAGCAGCTCCGGGGGGCCTTACAATGAGCAGTTCTTC. It specifies CASSSGGPYNEQFF.

J is TRBJ1-2 and V is TRBV7-8, with 9 positions matching TRBD1. The CDR3 sequence is 15 residues long. Per the germline V gene, CDR1 is SGHVS and CDR2 is FQNEAQ. With V trimmed by 5 bases and J by 8 bases, 12 bases remained unmatched. CDR3 protein: CASSTPGQGTGGYTF. Here the CDR3 DNA reads TGTGCCAGCAGCACCCCGGGACAGGGTACGGGAGGCTACACCTTC.

V and J are TRBV30 and TRBJ1-4, with D perhaps matching TRBD1 (6 bases). Between the trimmed V and J ends, which lost 4 bases and 7 bases, there was a span of 16 bases. Germline loops: CDR1 GTSNPN, CDR2 SVGIG (reference sequence). The CDR3 is 14 residues long. CDR3 bases: TGTGCCTGGATGAGGAACAGGGCGGCTGAAAAACTGTTTTTT. The encoded protein is CAWMRNRAAEKLFF.

The V call is TRBV18, the J call TRBJ2-7; 7 nucleotides align to TRBD1. The germline CDR1 and CDR2 sequences are KGHSH and LQKENI. The CDR3 is 15 residues long. V trimming: 6 bases; J trimming: 2 bases; junction bases outside the gene matches: 10. CDR3 nucleotides: TGTGCCAGCTCCCCGCCCGGGACAGCTCCCTACGAGCAGTACTTC. Protein: CASSPPGTAPYEQYF.

The count of this clone is one. The chain's CDR3 is CSVVSVRGQETQYF. CDR3 nucleotide sequence: TGCAGCGTTGTCAGTGTCAGGGGCCAAGAGACCCAGTACTTC. The rearrangement links TRBV29-1 to TRBJ2-5; D may be TRBD1 (6 bases). Germline assignment: CDR1 SQVTM and CDR2 ANQGSEA. This CDR3 contains 14 residues. The ends were cut back, 4 bases at V and 1 base at J, with 13 bases in the middle.

The chain couples TRBV19 to TRBJ2-3, with 9 bases lining up with TRBD2. The ends lost 3 bases at V and 3 bases at J; junction bases unmatched: 4. Germline V gives CDR1 LNHDA, CDR2 SQIVND (reference sequence). The CDR3 contains 15 residues. In DNA form, the CDR3 reads TGTGCCAGTAGTATGGGCGGGGGGGCGACAGATACGCAGTATTTT. Amino acid sequence: CASSMGGGATDTQYF.

The CDR3: CASSLNFGAKYF. As DNA, the CDR3 is TGCGCCAGCAGCTTAAACTTTGGGGCTAAGTACTTC. The genes are TRBV5-1 and TRBJ2-5; a possible D gene is TRBD1 (5 bases). V was trimmed by 2 bases and J by 12 bases, leaving 14 bases between them. CDR1 and CDR2 from the germline V gene are SGHRS and YFSETQ. CDR3 length: 12 amino acids.

The chain employs TRBV15 and TRBJ1-5, with TRBD1 identical over 7 bases. This CDR3 spans 14 amino acids. The ends lost 1 base at V and 11 bases at J; junction bases unmatched: 8. Per the germline V gene, CDR1 is LNHNV and CDR2 is YYDKDF (reference sequence). The CDR3 DNA is TGTGCCACCAGCAGAGGAGCCCGGGACAGTTCCCAGCATTTT. Residues: CATSRGARDSSQHF.